A selection of T cell receptor beta chains follows, all from one sample in a study of technical replicates of blood from a few donors. Generated by immunoSEQ multiplex PCR, the TCRdb table keeps only in-frame clones and is missing some. Of about 79,000 clones in the sample, approximately 94% are singletons; the top ten hold under 0.3%. The sequenced sample consisted of T cells isolated from PBMCs. The source of these receptors is a human donor in good health. The CDR3 runs from the conserved cysteine through the conserved F or W. A D gene is named only where the DNA matches it firmly. Not every row has a clone size; where given, it reads once, few, many or a size class.

d_call | clone_size | j_call | v_call | cdr3_aa | cdr3_nt
- | - | TRBJ2-5 | TRBV29-1 | CSVEELEETQYF | TGCAGCGTTGAGGAGCTCGAGGAGACCCAGTACTTC
TRBD2 | - | TRBJ2-1 | TRBV10-1 | CASSNYLAGSYNEQFF | TGCGCCAGCAGTAATTATCTAGCGGGCTCCTACAATGAGCAGTTCTTC
- | - | TRBJ1-1 | TRBV4-1 | CASSHYQGNTEAFF | TGCGCCAGCAGCCATTATCAGGGGAACACTGAAGCTTTCTTT
- | - | TRBJ2-3 | TRBV4-2 | CASSQDAYSYTDTQYF | TGTGCCAGCAGCCAAGATGCGTATTCCTACACAGATACGCAGTATTTT
TRBD2 | - | TRBJ2-3 | TRBV15 | CATKSGGGTDTQYF | TGTGCCACAAAAAGCGGGGGGGGCACAGATACGCAGTATTTT
TRBD2 | - | TRBJ2-2 | TRBV18 | CASSLSGGFNTGELFF | TGTGCCAGCTCCCTAAGCGGGGGGTTCAACACCGGGGAGCTGTTTTTT
- | - | TRBJ2-7 | TRBV27 | CASSLGGYDEQYF | TGTGCCAGCAGTTTAGGGGGGTACGACGAGCAGTACTTC
- | - | TRBJ2-7 | TRBV5-4 | CASYREYGEQYF | TGTGCCAGCTATCGCGAGTACGGCGAGCAGTACTTC
TRBD2 | - | TRBJ2-7 | TRBV5-1 | CASSLGGGLEIDEQYF | TGCGCCAGCAGCTTAGGGGGGGGACTAGAGATCGACGAGCAGTACTTC
TRBD1 | few | TRBJ1-4 | TRBV5-5 | CASSGDRVDGKLFF | TGTGCCAGCAGCGGAGACAGGGTAGATGGAAAACTGTTTTTT
TRBD1 | - | TRBJ1-5 | TRBV2 | CASRNSGGNDQPQHF | TGTGCCAGCAGAAATTCAGGGGGCAATGATCAGCCCCAGCATTTT
TRBD1 | - | TRBJ1-1 | TRBV6-1 | CASSEPSVQGEWGTEAFF | TGTGCCAGCAGTGAACCAAGCGTTCAGGGGGAGTGGGGTACTGAAGCTTTCTTT
- | - | TRBJ1-1 | TRBV5-1 | CASSHPRGGPSPNTEAFF | TGCGCCAGCAGCCACCCACGGGGGGGGCCGAGCCCGAACACTGAAGCTTTCTTT
TRBD2 | - | TRBJ2-3 | TRBV6-1 | CASSGAGGSDTQYF | TGTGCCAGCTCGGGGGCGGGAGGGTCAGATACGCAGTATTTT
TRBD1 | - | TRBJ1-5 | TRBV19 | CASSWAMDRASNQPQHF | TGTGCCAGTAGTTGGGCAATGGACAGGGCCTCCAATCAGCCCCAGCATTTT
- | - | TRBJ2-5 | TRBV11-3 | CASSSPRGSGAGETQYF | TGTGCCAGCAGCTCCCCTCGTGGTAGTGGAGCGGGAGAGACCCAGTACTTC
- | - | TRBJ2-5 | TRBV15 | CATSSGQTTRGETQYF | TGTGCCACCAGCAGCGGACAGACAACACGAGGGGAGACCCAGTACTTC
- | - | TRBJ2-7 | TRBV28 | CASRDSGHSYEQYF | TGTGCCAGCAGGGACAGCGGACACTCCTACGAGCAGTACTTC
TRBD2 | - | TRBJ2-1 | TRBV9 | CASSWAGGGNEQFF | TGTGCCAGCAGCTGGGCGGGAGGGGGTAATGAGCAGTTCTTC
TRBD1 | - | TRBJ1-1 | TRBV5-4 | CASRRQGPSNTEAFF | TGTGCCAGTCGGAGACAGGGGCCATCGAACACTGAAGCTTTCTTT
- | once | TRBJ2-5 | TRBV14 | CASSQEGSLGTQYF | TGTGCCAGCAGCCAAGAGGGTAGCCTTGGGACCCAGTACTTC
TRBD1 | - | TRBJ2-5 | TRBV7-9 | CASSIRDRVQETQYF | TGTGCCAGCAGCATCCGGGACAGGGTCCAAGAGACCCAGTACTTC
TRBD1 | - | TRBJ2-5 | TRBV7-2 | CASSLRNTWTGDQETQYF | TGTGCCAGCAGCTTAAGGAATACCTGGACAGGGGACCAAGAGACCCAGTACTTC
- | few | TRBJ1-5 | TRBV5-5 | CASSLVGNILAQPQHF | TGTGCCAGCAGCTTGGTGGGTAATATCTTAGCTCAGCCCCAGCATTTT
- | - | TRBJ2-3 | TRBV7-9 | CASSSPWRDTDTQYF | TGTGCCAGCAGCTCCCCATGGCGGGACACAGATACGCAGTATTTT
TRBD2 | - | TRBJ2-1 | TRBV2 | CASSDSSGAWDEQFF | TGTGCCAGCAGTGACAGTAGCGGGGCCTGGGATGAGCAGTTCTTC
TRBD2 | - | TRBJ2-1 | TRBV19 | CASKFLAGGVEQFF | TGTGCCAGTAAATTCCTAGCGGGGGGCGTTGAGCAGTTCTTC
- | - | TRBJ2-2 | TRBV4-2 | CASSQDRGVWAGEYTGELFF | TGTGCCAGCAGCCAAGATCGTGGGGTTTGGGCAGGGGAGTACACCGGGGAGCTGTTTTTT
- | - | TRBJ2-2 | TRBV4-2 | CASSQEMVVRGFSGSGELFF | TGTGCCAGCAGCCAAGAGATGGTGGTACGGGGATTTTCCGGGTCCGGGGAGCTGTTTTTT
- | - | TRBJ2-7 | TRBV5-1 | CASRNDRSSTEQYF | TGCGCCAGCAGAAACGACAGGTCCAGTACCGAGCAGTACTTC
- | - | TRBJ2-1 | TRBV11-2 | CASSFRRRNEQFF | TGTGCCAGCAGCTTTAGGAGGCGCAATGAGCAGTTCTTC
- | - | TRBJ2-3 | TRBV7-8 | CASSLVQGGSSGDTQYF | TGTGCCAGCAGCTTAGTACAGGGGGGGTCATCAGGAGATACGCAGTATTTT
- | - | TRBJ2-7 | TRBV7-6 | CASSLVSGLRYEQYF | TGTGCCAGCAGCTTAGTTTCAGGGTTGCGGTACGAGCAGTACTTC
- | - | TRBJ1-1 | TRBV11-2 | CASSPRSNTEAFF | TGTGCCAGCAGCCCACGCAGTAACACTGAAGCTTTCTTT
- | - | TRBJ1-1 | TRBV30 | CAWSEVPTMEAFF | TGTGCCTGGAGTGAAGTTCCGACTATGGAAGCTTTCTTT
TRBD1 | - | TRBJ2-7 | TRBV28 | CASSSGTGNEQYF | TGTGCCAGCAGCTCCGGGACAGGGAACGAGCAGTACTTC